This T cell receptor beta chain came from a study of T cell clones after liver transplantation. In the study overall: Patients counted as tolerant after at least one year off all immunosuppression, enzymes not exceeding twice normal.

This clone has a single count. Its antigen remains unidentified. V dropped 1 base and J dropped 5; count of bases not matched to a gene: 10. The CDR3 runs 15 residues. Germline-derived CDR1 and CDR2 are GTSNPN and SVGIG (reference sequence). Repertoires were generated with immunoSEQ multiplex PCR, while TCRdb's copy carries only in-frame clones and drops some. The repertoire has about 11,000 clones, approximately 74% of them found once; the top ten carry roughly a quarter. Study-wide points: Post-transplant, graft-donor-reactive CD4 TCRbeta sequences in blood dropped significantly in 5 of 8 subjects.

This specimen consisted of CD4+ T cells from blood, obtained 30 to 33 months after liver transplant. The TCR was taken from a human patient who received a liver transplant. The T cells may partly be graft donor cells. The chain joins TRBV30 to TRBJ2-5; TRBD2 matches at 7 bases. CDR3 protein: CAWSDSATSLETQYF. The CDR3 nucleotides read TGTGCCTGGAGTGATTCCGCGACTAGCCTGGAGACCCAGTACTTC. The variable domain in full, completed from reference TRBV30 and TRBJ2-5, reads SQTIHQWPATLVQPVGSPLSLECTVEGTSNPNLYWYRQAAGRGLQLLFYSVGIGQISSEVPQNLSASRPQDRQFILSSKKLLLSDSGFYLCAWSDSATSLETQYFGPGTRLLVL.